A selection of T cell receptor beta chains follows, all from one sample in a study of radiotherapy plus CTLA-4 blockade in lung cancer. Clones were sequenced by immunoSEQ multiplex PCR, and TCRdb holds only the in-frame ones, with some missing. Among around 40,000 clones listed, roughly 70% were seen once. Sequenced material: peripheral blood, taken from a patient treated with radiotherapy plus ipilimumab. Source of these receptors: a human donor with non-small cell lung cancer who had stable disease on radiotherapy plus ipilimumab. CDR3s include the opening cysteine and the closing phenylalanine or tryptophan. Each record gives: J gene, D gene, V gene, clone size, CDR3 DNA, CDR3 protein. The D gene is left open where the match is weak. Expanded clones get a size class; other rows say once, few or many, or leave the size out.

TRBJ1-1,.,TRBV25-1,.,TGTGCCAGCAGTGAATATTGGGACACCTACGAGAACACTGAAGCTTTCTTT,CASSEYWDTYENTEAFF
TRBJ2-7,.,TRBV6-5,.,TGTGCCAGCTCTCGAGGGAGGTTGTCAGACGAGCAGTACTTC,CASSRGRLSDEQYF
TRBJ2-3,TRBD1,TRBV2,.,TGTGCCAGCAGTCCTCGAGACTTGGACAGGGCGGGCACAGATACGCAGTATTTT,CASSPRDLDRAGTDTQYF
TRBJ2-5,.,TRBV13,.,TGTGCCAGCAGCGCATCGGGGAACGTAGAAGAGACCCAGTACTTC,CASSASGNVEETQYF
TRBJ2-2,.,TRBV12-5,few,TGTGCTAGTGGTTTGGTACTGTCGGAGTCCGGGGAGCTGTTTTTT,CASGLVLSESGELFF
TRBJ2-5,TRBD2,TRBV7-7,.,TGTGCCAGCAGCTCGACTAGCGGGGGGGCTAAAGAGACCCAGTACTTC,CASSSTSGGAKETQYF
TRBJ2-5,.,TRBV18,.,TGTGCCAGCTCACCTAAACAAGAGACCCAGTACTTC,CASSPKQETQYF
TRBJ2-6,.,TRBV11-3,.,TGTGCCAGCAGCCCCTCACGGGACACCTCTGGGGCCAACGTCCTGACTTTC,CASSPSRDTSGANVLTF
TRBJ1-1,.,TRBV7-8,.,TGTGCCAGCAGCCCAGTGGGCAGGGTATACACTGAAGCTTTCTTT,CASSPVGRVYTEAFF
TRBJ2-2,.,TRBV10-3,.,TGTGCCATCAGTGAGTCTCGGATGAGAAGGGGGATTTCCGGGGAGCTGTTTTTT,CAISESRMRRGISGELFF
TRBJ2-1,TRBD1,TRBV10-1,.,TGCGCCAGCAGTGCCGTCCCGGGACAGGGTTCGGGATACAATGAGCAGTTCTTC,CASSAVPGQGSGYNEQFF
TRBJ1-1,TRBD1,TRBV29-1,once,TGCAGCGTTGAAGGATCTAGACAGGGGACCGCGACTGAAGCTTTCTTT,CSVEGSRQGTATEAFF
TRBJ1-5,.,TRBV6-6,.,TGTGCCAGCAGTTACGCCCAGAATCAGCCCCAGCATTTT,CASSYAQNQPQHF
TRBJ1-1,TRBD1,TRBV4-2,.,TGTGCCAGCAGTCCCCGGACAGGATACACTGAAGCTTTCTTT,CASSPRTGYTEAFF
TRBJ1-1,.,TRBV11-3,.,TGTGCCAGCAGCACTCAGGCCGAAGCTTTCTTT,CASSTQAEAFF
TRBJ1-2,.,TRBV5-1,.,TGCGCCAGCAGCCCGACAGGTCCCCCCTATGGCTACACCTTC,CASSPTGPPYGYTF
TRBJ2-7,.,TRBV9,.,TGTGCCAGCAGCGTAGCCCCCCGCTACGAGCAGTACTTC,CASSVAPRYEQYF
TRBJ1-2,.,TRBV9,.,TGTGCCAGCAGCCTTACGAACGGGGGTGAGGGCTATGGCTACACCTTC,CASSLTNGGEGYGYTF
TRBJ1-1,.,TRBV7-7,.,TGTGCCAGCAGCTTACAGGTAAACACTGAAGCTTTCTTT,CASSLQVNTEAFF
TRBJ1-4,.,TRBV6-6,few,TGTGCCAGCAGCCGCGGGCTCTATGAAAAACTGTTTTTT,CASSRGLYEKLFF
TRBJ1-3,.,TRBV19,few,TGTGCCAGTAGTATTGGGGGACTTTCTGGAAACACCATATATTTT,CASSIGGLSGNTIYF
TRBJ1-6,.,TRBV28,.,TGTGCCAGCAGCGACAGCTATTCACCCCTCCACTTT,CASSDSYSPLHF
TRBJ2-2,TRBD2,TRBV2,few,TGTGCCAGCGGCGTTGGGAGCGGGGGTCGCACCGGGGAGCTGTTTTTT,CASGVGSGGRTGELFF
TRBJ2-7,TRBD1,TRBV15,.,TGTGCCTCCGCCGACAGGGCCCAAGGACAGTACTTC,CASADRAQGQYF
TRBJ2-3,TRBD2,TRBV27,.,TGTGCCAGCAGTCCCAGACTAGCGGGGGCCACAGATACGCAGTATTTT,CASSPRLAGATDTQYF
TRBJ1-1,.,TRBV7-2,.,TGTGCCAGCAGCTCCCGGACAGCGAACACTGAAGCTTTCTTT,CASSSRTANTEAFF
TRBJ2-3,.,TRBV5-1,.,TGCGCCAGCAGCTTACAGTACGGAAGCACAGATACGCAGTATTTT,CASSLQYGSTDTQYF
TRBJ1-4,.,TRBV30,.,TGTGCCTGGAGGATTAGGGGAAATGAAAAACTGTTTTTT,CAWRIRGNEKLFF
TRBJ1-5,.,TRBV19,.,TGTGCCAGTAGGTCGGACTACAATCAGCCCCAGCATTTT,CASRSDYNQPQHF
TRBJ2-5,.,TRBV6-1,.,TGTGCCAGCAGTAATTTGAAATCTACGGGCCAGTACTTC,CASSNLKSTGQYF
TRBJ1-4,.,TRBV28,.,TGTGCCAGCGGCTCGTCGGGGGTTAATGAAAAACTGTTTTTT,CASGSSGVNEKLFF
TRBJ1-1,TRBD1,TRBV27,.,TGTGCCAGCAGTTTGACAGGGGAAGGCACTGAAGCTTTCTTT,CASSLTGEGTEAFF
TRBJ1-2,.,TRBV15,.,TGTGCCACCAGTCCAGGGGCTAACTATGGCTACACCTTC,CATSPGANYGYTF
TRBJ2-7,TRBD1,TRBV7-2,.,TGTGCCAGCAGCCCCGGGGGGACAGGGAGGTACGAGCAGTACTTC,CASSPGGTGRYEQYF
TRBJ1-1,.,TRBV7-8,.,TGTGCCAGCAGCGGAACAGCGGGCACTGAAGCTTTCTTT,CASSGTAGTEAFF
TRBJ1-2,.,TRBV30,.,TGTGCCTGGAGTAACAGGCCGGGCGGCTACACCTTC,CAWSNRPGGYTF
TRBJ2-7,.,TRBV5-1,.,TGCGCCAGCAGGACCGGGACTGGATCCTACGAGCAGTACTTC,CASRTGTGSYEQYF
TRBJ2-5,TRBD2,TRBV10-2,once,TGCGCCAGCAGTGTCGTAGCGGGGGCGTCCCAGTACTTC,CASSVVAGASQYF
TRBJ2-3,.,TRBV29-1,.,TGCAGCGTAAGACTCTCGAGCACAGATACGCAGTATTTT,CSVRLSSTDTQYF
TRBJ1-1,.,TRBV10-2,.,TGCGCCAGCGTGGACGCCCGACGGGGCACTGAAGCTTTCTTT,CASVDARRGTEAFF
TRBJ1-4,.,TRBV7-8,.,TGTGCCAGCAGCCCGGACACCGCGAAACTGTTTTTT,CASSPDTAKLFF
TRBJ1-1,TRBD1,TRBV2,.,TGTGCCAGCAGACAGGGGGCCCTGAACACTGAAGCTTTCTTT,CASRQGALNTEAFF
TRBJ1-6,TRBD1,TRBV19,.,TGTGCCAGTAGTTCGGGACAGGGTTATTCACCCCTCCACTTT,CASSSGQGYSPLHF
TRBJ2-1,.,TRBV7-2,.,TGTGCCAGCAGCTTAGCGATAGACAGACCTCATGAGCAGTTCTTC,CASSLAIDRPHEQFF
TRBJ2-5,.,TRBV20-1,.,TGCAGTGCTGTAGTCGGAGAGACCCAGTACTTC,CSAVVGETQYF
TRBJ2-5,TRBD1,TRBV5-1,.,TGCGCCAGCAGCGGAACCGGGACAGCGAGTATAGAGACCCAGTACTTC,CASSGTGTASIETQYF
TRBJ2-2,.,TRBV18,few,TGTGCCAGCTCACCAATTGGGGCGCCGGGCACCGGGGAGCTGTTTTTT,CASSPIGAPGTGELFF
TRBJ1-2,.,TRBV18,.,TGTGCCAGCTCACCGGAGACAGGAAGACTTGTTGAGGGCTACACCTTC,CASSPETGRLVEGYTF
TRBJ2-2,.,TRBV5-5,.,TGTGCCAGCAGCTTGTCGGCCGGGGAGCTGTTTTTT,CASSLSAGELFF
TRBJ2-7,.,TRBV5-1,.,TGCGCCAGCAGCCTCGACACCTACGAGCAGTACTTC,CASSLDTYEQYF
TRBJ1-2,.,TRBV5-5,.,TGTGCCAGCAGCTTGAATGCAGGCCATGGCTACACCTTC,CASSLNAGHGYTF
TRBJ1-1,TRBD1,TRBV25-1,.,TGTGCCAGCAGTGAAAGGGGGGAAGGGGGCCAATGGAAAGCTTTCTTT,CASSERGEGGQWKAFF
TRBJ2-2,TRBD1,TRBV5-6,once,TGTGCCAGCAGTTCCGGGACAGGGCGGGCCGGGGAGCTGTTTTTT,CASSSGTGRAGELFF
TRBJ1-6,.,TRBV9,many,TGTGCCAGCAGCGAGGGAGGACCCCTCCACTTT,CASSEGGPLHF
TRBJ2-7,TRBD1,TRBV5-6,.,TGTGCCAGCAGCTTGGCCGGGGACAGTTCCTACTCCTACGAGCAGTACTTC,CASSLAGDSSYSYEQYF